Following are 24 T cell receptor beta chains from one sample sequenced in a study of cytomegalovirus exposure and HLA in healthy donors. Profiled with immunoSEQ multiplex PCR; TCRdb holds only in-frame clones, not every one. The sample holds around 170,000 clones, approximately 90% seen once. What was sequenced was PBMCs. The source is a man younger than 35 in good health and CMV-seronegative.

CDR3 residues: CASSYLLTNSGTEAFF. The CDR3 region has the DNA TGTGCCAGCAGCTACCTCCTCACTAACTCGGGCACTGAAGCTTTCTTT. This sequence joins TRBV7-2 and TRBJ1-1; D ambiguous. V lost 4 bases to trimming and J lost 4 bases, with 19 bases between them. CDR3 length: 16 residues. Per germline, CDR1 SGHTA and CDR2 FQGNSA. Using reference TRBV7-2 and TRBJ1-1 for the parts outside the CDR3, the full variable domain is GAGVSQSPSNKVTEKGKDVELRCDPISGHTALYWYRQSLGQGLEFLIYFQGNSAPDKSGLPSDRFSAERTGGSVSTLTIQRTQQEDSAVYLCASSYLLTNSGTEAFFGQGTRLTVV.

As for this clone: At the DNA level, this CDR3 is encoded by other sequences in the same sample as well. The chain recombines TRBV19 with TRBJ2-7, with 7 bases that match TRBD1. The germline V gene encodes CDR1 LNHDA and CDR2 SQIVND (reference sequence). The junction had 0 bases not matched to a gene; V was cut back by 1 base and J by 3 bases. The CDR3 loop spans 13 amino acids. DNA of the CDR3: TGTGCCAGTAGTATAGGGACAGGCTACGAGCAGTACGTC. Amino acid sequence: CASSIGTGYEQYV.

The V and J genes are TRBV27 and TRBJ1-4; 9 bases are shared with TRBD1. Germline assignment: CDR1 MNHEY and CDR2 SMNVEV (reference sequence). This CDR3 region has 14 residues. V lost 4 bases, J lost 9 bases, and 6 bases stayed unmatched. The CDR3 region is CASSSPGQGQKLFF. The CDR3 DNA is TGTGCCAGCAGTTCCCCGGGACAGGGCCAAAAACTGTTTTTT.

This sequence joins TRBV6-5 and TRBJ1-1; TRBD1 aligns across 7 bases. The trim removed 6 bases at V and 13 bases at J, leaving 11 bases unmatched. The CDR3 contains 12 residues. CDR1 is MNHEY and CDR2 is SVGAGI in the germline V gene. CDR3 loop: CASRQPTGVDFF. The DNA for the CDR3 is TGTGCCAGCAGGCAACCTACAGGGGTAGATTTCTTT.

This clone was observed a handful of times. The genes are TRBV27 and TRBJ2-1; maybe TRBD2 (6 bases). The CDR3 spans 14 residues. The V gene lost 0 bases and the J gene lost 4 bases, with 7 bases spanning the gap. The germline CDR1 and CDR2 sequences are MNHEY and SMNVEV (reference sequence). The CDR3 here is CASSLSGGYNEQFF. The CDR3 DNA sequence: TGTGCCAGCAGTTTATCCGGGGGATACAATGAGCAGTTCTTC.

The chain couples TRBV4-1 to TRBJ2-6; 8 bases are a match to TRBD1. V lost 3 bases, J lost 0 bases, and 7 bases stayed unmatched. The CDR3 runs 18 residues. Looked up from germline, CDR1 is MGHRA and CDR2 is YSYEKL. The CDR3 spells CASSQPGQVRSGANVLTF. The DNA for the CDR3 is TGCGCCAGCAGCCAGCCGGGACAGGTCCGCTCTGGGGCCAACGTCCTGACTTTC.

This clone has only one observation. In DNA, the CDR3 is TGTGCCAGTAGTTCGCCGGGACTAAACCAAGAGACCCAGTACTTC. Amino acid sequence: CASSSPGLNQETQYF. The chain carries TRBV19 and TRBJ2-5; 7 positions match TRBD2. V lost 5 bases and J lost 0; bases outside the gene matches: 6. Germline V gives CDR1 LNHDA, CDR2 SQIVND (reference sequence). The CDR3 contains 15 residues.

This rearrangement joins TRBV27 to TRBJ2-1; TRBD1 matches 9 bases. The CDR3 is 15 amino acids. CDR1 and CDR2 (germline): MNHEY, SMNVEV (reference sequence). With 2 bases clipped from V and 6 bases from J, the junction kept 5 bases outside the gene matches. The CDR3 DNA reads TGTGCCAGCAGTTTACCGGGACAGGGTAGCAATGAGCAGTTCTTC. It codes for CASSLPGQGSNEQFF.

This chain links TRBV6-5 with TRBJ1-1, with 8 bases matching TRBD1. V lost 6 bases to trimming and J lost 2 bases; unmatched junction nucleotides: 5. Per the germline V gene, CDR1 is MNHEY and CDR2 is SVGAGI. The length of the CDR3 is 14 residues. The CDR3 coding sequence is TGTGCCAGCAGGTCTACAGGGGGTAACACTGAAGCTTTCTTT. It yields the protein CASRSTGGNTEAFF.

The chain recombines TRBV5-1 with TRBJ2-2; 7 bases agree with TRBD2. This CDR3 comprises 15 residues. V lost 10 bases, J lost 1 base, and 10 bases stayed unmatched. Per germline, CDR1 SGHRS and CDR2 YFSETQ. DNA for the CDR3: TGCGCCTCTCGGGAGGCTAGCGGGAACACCGGGGAGCTGTTTTTT. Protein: CASREASGNTGELFF.

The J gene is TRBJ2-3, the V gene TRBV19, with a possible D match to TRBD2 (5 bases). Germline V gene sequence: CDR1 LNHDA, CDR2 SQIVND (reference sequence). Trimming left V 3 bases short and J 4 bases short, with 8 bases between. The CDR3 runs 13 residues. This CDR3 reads CASSIPGADTQYF. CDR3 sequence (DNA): TGTGCCAGTAGTATTCCCGGGGCAGATACGCAGTATTTT. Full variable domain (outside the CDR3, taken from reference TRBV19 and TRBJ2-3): DGGITQSPKYLFRKEGQNVTLSCEQNLNHDAMYWYRQDPGQGLRLIYYSQIVNDFQKGDIAEGYSVSREKKESFPLTVTSAQKNPTAFYLCASSIPGADTQYFGPGTRLTVL.

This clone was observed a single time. The CDR3 DNA sequence: TGTGCCACCAGCAGAGACACCGAAGACAGACCGGGACTAGCGGGAGGCGGGTCCGAGCAGTACTTC. Its translation is CATSRDTEDRPGLAGGGSEQYF. The genes are TRBV15 and TRBJ2-7; 15 bases agree with TRBD2. V was clipped by 0 bases and J by 6 bases; unmatched bases: 21. CDR1 and CDR2 from the germline V gene are LNHNV and YYDKDF (reference sequence). This CDR3 contains 22 residues.

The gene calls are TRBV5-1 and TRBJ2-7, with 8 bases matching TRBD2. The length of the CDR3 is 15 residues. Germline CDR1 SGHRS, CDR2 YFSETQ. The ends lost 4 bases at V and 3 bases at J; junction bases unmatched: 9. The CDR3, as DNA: TGCGCCAGCAGCCCCGTTGGACGGGAGGGCTACGAGCAGTACTTC. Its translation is CASSPVGREGYEQYF.

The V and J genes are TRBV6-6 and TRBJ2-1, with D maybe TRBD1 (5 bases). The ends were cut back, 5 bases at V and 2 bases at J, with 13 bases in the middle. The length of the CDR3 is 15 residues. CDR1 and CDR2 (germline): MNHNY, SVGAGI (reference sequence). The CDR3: CASSKTVGTYNEQFF. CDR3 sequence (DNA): TGTGCCAGCAGTAAGACAGTTGGAACCTACAATGAGCAGTTCTTC.

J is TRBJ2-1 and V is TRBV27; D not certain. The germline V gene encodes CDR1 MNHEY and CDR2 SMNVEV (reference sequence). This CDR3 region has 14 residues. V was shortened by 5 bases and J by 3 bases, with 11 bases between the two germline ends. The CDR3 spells CASSPTNRYNEQFF. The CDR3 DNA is TGTGCCAGCAGTCCTACCAACCGCTACAATGAGCAGTTCTTC.

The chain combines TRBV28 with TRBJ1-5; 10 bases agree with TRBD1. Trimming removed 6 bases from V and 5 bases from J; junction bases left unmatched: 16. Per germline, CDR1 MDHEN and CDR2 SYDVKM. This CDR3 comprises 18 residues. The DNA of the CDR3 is TGTGCCAGCAGGGGGACCGGGGACAGGGGATATCTTCATCAGCCCCAGCATTTT. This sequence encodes CASRGTGDRGYLHQPQHF.

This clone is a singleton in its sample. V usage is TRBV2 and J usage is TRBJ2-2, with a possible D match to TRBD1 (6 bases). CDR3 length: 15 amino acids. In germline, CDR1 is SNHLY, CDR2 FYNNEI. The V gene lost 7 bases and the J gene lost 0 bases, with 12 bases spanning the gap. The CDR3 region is CASKTGTANTGELFF. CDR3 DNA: TGTGCCAGCAAGACAGGTACCGCGAACACCGGGGAGCTGTTTTTT.

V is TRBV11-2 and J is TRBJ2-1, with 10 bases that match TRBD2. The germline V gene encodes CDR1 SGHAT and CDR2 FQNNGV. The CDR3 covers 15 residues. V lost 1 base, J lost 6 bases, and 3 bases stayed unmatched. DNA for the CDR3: TGTGCCAGCAGCTTAGCGCTAGCGGGGGCCAATGAGCAGTTCTTC. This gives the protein CASSLALAGANEQFF.

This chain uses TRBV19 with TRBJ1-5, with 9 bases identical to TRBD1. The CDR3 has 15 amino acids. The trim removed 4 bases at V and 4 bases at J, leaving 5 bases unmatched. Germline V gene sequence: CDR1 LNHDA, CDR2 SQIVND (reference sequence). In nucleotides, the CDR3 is TGTGCCAGTAGTAGGGACAGGGAGGGGAATCAGCCCCAGCATTTT. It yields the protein CASSRDREGNQPQHF.

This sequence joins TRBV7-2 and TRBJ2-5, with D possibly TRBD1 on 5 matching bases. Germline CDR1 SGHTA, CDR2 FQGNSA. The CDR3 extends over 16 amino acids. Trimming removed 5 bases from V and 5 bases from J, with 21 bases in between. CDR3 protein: CASSLPGRVTRETQYF. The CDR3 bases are TGTGCCAGCAGCCTGCCCGGCAGGGTTACCCGGGAGACCCAGTACTTC.

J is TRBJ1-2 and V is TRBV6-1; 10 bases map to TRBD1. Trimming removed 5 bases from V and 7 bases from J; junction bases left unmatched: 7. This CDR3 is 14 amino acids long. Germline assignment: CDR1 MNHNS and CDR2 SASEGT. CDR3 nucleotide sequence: TGTGCCAGCAGTAATACCGGGACAGGGGTTGGCTACACCTTC. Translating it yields CASSNTGTGVGYTF.

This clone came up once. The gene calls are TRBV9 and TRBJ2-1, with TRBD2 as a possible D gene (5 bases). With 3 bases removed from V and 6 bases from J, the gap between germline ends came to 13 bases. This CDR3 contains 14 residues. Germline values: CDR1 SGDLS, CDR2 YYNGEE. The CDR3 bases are TGTGCCAGCAGCGGAGAGGGCGGCGGCAATGAGCAGTTCTTC. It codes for CASSGEGGGNEQFF.

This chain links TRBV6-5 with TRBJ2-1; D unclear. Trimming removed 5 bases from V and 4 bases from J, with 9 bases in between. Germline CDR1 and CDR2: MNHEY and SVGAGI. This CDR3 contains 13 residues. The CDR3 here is CASSTTDYNEQFF. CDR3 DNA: TGTGCCAGCAGTACTACGGATTACAATGAGCAGTTCTTC.

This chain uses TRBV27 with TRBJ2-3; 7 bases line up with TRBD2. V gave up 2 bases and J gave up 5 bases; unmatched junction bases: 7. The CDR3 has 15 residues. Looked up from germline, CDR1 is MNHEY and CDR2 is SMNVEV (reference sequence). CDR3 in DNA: TGTGCCAGCAGTTTAAGCGGGACCCCGGGAGATACGCAGTATTTT. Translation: CASSLSGTPGDTQYF.